The 24 T cell receptor beta chains below all came from one sample that was sequenced in a study of CD8+ T cells in alopecia areata. Extracted RNA was reverse transcribed, and the resulting cDNA served as sequencing template. TCRdb's copy holds only in-frame clones and misses some; the assay was immunoSEQ multiplex PCR. The table records 90,000 to 150,000 clones, 55% to 80% of them present only once. The specimen was CD4+ T cells sorted from blood. The receptors stem from a human donor in good health.

This clone was detected a few times. The chain combines TRBV2 with TRBJ2-2, with D possibly called TRBD1 or TRBD2 (5 bases each). CDR3 length: 15 residues. Trimming cost V 6 bases and J 4 bases, with 15 bases left between them. Looked up from germline, CDR1 is SNHLY and CDR2 is FYNNEI. CDR3 sequence: CASSPSRGGTGELFF. CDR3 nucleotide sequence: TGTGCCAGCAGCCCGTCGAGGGGCGGCACCGGGGAGCTGTTTTTT.

This chain links TRBV5-4 with TRBJ1-1, with no clear D. Germline CDR1 is SGHNT and CDR2 is YYREEE (reference sequence). V lost 2 bases and J lost 0, with 5 bases in between. This CDR3 comprises 13 residues. The CDR3 bases are TGTGCCAGCAGCTTATCAATGAACACTGAAGCTTTCTTT. It yields the protein CASSLSMNTEAFF.

The chain links TRBV13 to TRBJ1-2; 11 bases line up with TRBD1. V lost 5 bases to trimming and J lost 1 base; unmatched junction nucleotides: 9. CDR3 size: 17 residues. Germline-derived CDR1 and CDR2 are PRHDT and FYEKMQ (reference sequence). The DNA of the CDR3 is TGTGCCAGCAGCGTACCGGGACAGGGGGGCCTTAACTATGGCTACACCTTC. This gives the protein CASSVPGQGGLNYGYTF.

This chain's CDR3 is CASSFRTGRTGELFF. DNA of the CDR3: TGTGCCAGCAGTTTCCGGACAGGGCGGACCGGGGAGCTGTTTTTT. V and J are TRBV5-5 and TRBJ2-2, with TRBD1 matching 8 bases. The CDR3 runs 15 residues. Germline CDR1 is SGHKS and CDR2 is YYEKEE (reference sequence). With V trimmed by 5 bases and J by 5 bases, 8 bases remained unmatched. Complete variable domain (other parts from reference TRBV5-5 and TRBJ2-2): DAGVTQSPTHLIKTRGQQVTLRCSPISGHKSVSWYQQVLGQGPQFIFQYYEKEERGRGNFPDRFSARQFPNYSSELNVNALLLGDSALYLCASSFRTGRTGELFFGEGSRLTVL.

The chain carries TRBV7-2 and TRBJ2-3; D is ambiguous. The CDR3 totals 15 residues. Germline V gives CDR1 SGHTA, CDR2 FQGNSA. V lost 3 bases to trimming and J lost 1 base, with 11 bases between them. CDR3 in amino acids: CASSFGLYGTDTQYF. DNA for the CDR3: TGTGCCAGCAGCTTCGGGCTATACGGCACAGATACGCAGTATTTT. The whole variable domain, remainder taken from reference TRBV7-2 and TRBJ2-3, is GAGVSQSPSNKVTEKGKDVELRCDPISGHTALYWYRQSLGQGLEFLIYFQGNSAPDKSGLPSDRFSAERTGGSVSTLTIQRTQQEDSAVYLCASSFGLYGTDTQYFGPGTRLTVL.

The genes are TRBV29-1 and TRBJ1-4; no reliable D call. CDR3 length: 13 amino acids. The germline V and J ends were trimmed by 3 bases and 8 bases, with 13 bases remaining between them. CDR1 and CDR2 (germline): SQVTM, ANQGSEA. CDR3 sequence: CSVELALREKLFF. Written as DNA, the CDR3 is TGCAGCGTTGAGTTGGCCTTAAGGGAAAAACTGTTTTTT.

The chain recombines TRBV2 with TRBJ1-4; no firm D call. CDR3 length: 14 residues. Germline V lookup: CDR1 SNHLY, CDR2 FYNNEI. V lost 1 base to trimming and J lost 10 bases, with 13 bases between them. The CDR3 region has the DNA TGTGCCAGCAGTGAAGAGGCACTTGCTGGAAAACTGTTTTTT. Translated: CASSEEALAGKLFF.

This clone was observed a few times. The chain couples TRBV29-1 to TRBJ2-7; 8 bases fit TRBD1. The CDR3 runs to 14 residues. Germline trimming cut 4 bases from V and 1 base from J; bases unmatched to any gene: 6. Germline V gene data show CDR1 as SQVTM and CDR2 as ANQGSEA. The CDR3: CSVGDRTGSYEQYF. In nucleotides, the CDR3 is TGCAGCGTTGGGGACAGGACGGGTTCCTACGAGCAGTACTTC.

The table lists this clone with a few counts. V is TRBV7-2 and J is TRBJ2-2; 8 positions agree with TRBD2. Germline trimming cut 1 base from V and 0 bases from J; bases unmatched to any gene: 4. CDR3 length equals 17 residues. Germline V gene lookup returns CDR1 SGHTA and CDR2 FQGNSA. The DNA of the CDR3 is TGTGCCAGCAGCTTAGTCCAAGCGGGGGCGAACACCGGGGAGCTGTTTTTT. Protein: CASSLVQAGANTGELFF.

The chain joins TRBV5-1 to TRBJ2-2, with 7 bases matching TRBD1. Germline CDR1 and CDR2: SGHRS and YFSETQ. V trimming: 5 bases; J trimming: 7 bases; junction bases outside the gene matches: 5. The CDR3 has 13 residues. CDR3 DNA: TGCGCCAGCAGGAGGGGGCCTAACGGGGAGCTGTTTTTT. Translated: CASRRGPNGELFF. Variable domain in full (rest from reference TRBV5-1 and TRBJ2-2): KAGVTQTPRYLIKTRGQQVTLSCSPISGHRSVSWYQQTPGQGLQFLFEYFSETQRNKGNFPGRFSGRQFSNSRSEMNVSTLELGDSALYLCASRRGPNGELFFGEGSRLTVL.

The DNA of the CDR3 is TGCGCCAGCGGAAATCAGCCCCAGCATTTT. Protein product: CASGNQPQHF. The rearrangement uses TRBV23-1 and TRBJ1-5; D uncertain. TRBV23-1 is treated as an ORF (open reading frame) with a function not yet certain. The V gene lost 8 bases and the J gene lost 4 bases, with 3 bases spanning the gap. This CDR3 is built from 10 residues.

The chain couples TRBV7-3 to TRBJ2-1; TRBD2 matches at 9 bases. The CDR3 is 19 amino acids. V was pared by 0 bases and J by 1 base, with 10 bases of the junction left unmatched. Germline V CDR1 and CDR2: SGHTA, FQGTGA. CDR3 residues: CASSLTGRGSGGSYNEQFF. CDR3 DNA sequence: TGTGCCAGCAGCTTAACCGGGAGGGGTAGCGGGGGATCCTACAATGAGCAGTTCTTC.

This clone came up a few times. The rearrangement uses TRBV29-1 and TRBJ2-3, with D unclear. Germline V lookup: CDR1 SQVTM, CDR2 ANQGSEA. V lost 6 bases and J 6 bases, leaving 7 bases between the germline ends. The CDR3 has 10 amino acids. The CDR3 region has the DNA TGCAGCGTAGGGCGGGATACGCAGTATTTT. Its protein is CSVGRDTQYF.

This clone was seen a handful of times. The gene calls are TRBV18 and TRBJ2-7; 8 bases agree with TRBD1. The germline V gene has CDR1 KGHSH and CDR2 LQKENI. The CDR3 covers 15 residues. Trimming took 4 bases from V and 4 from J; bases not matched to a gene: 9. CDR3 in amino acids: CASSLLQGENYEQYF. The CDR3 DNA reads as TGTGCCAGCTCACTGCTACAGGGGGAAAATTACGAGCAGTACTTC.

The chain couples TRBV30 to TRBJ1-1; maybe TRBD1 (5 bases). The CDR3 consists of 16 residues. Germline V gene data show CDR1 as GTSNPN and CDR2 as SVGIG (reference sequence). V was clipped by 2 bases and J by 2 bases, with 18 bases between them. Here the CDR3 DNA reads TGTGCCTGGAGTCCGGGTTTGGCAGGGAGAAACACTGAAGCTTTCTTT. As protein: CAWSPGLAGRNTEAFF. Based on the CDR3 plus reference TRBV30 and TRBJ1-1, the full variable domain is SQTIHQWPATLVQPVGSPLSLECTVEGTSNPNLYWYRQAAGRGLQLLFYSVGIGQISSEVPQNLSASRPQDRQFILSSKKLLLSDSGFYLCAWSPGLAGRNTEAFFGQGTRLTVV.

This clone was picked up a small number of times. This rearrangement joins TRBV30 to TRBJ2-7, with 7 bases matching TRBD2. Germline CDR1 GTSNPN, CDR2 SVGIG (reference sequence). CDR3 length equals 15 residues. Germline trimming cut 2 bases from V and 2 bases from J; bases unmatched to any gene: 9. In nucleotides, the CDR3 is TGTGCCTGGAGTAACGACCGGGACTATGCCTACGAGCAGTACTTC. It translates to CAWSNDRDYAYEQYF.

The chain links TRBV6-1 to TRBJ2-5, with TRBD1 matching 8 bases. The CDR3 covers 15 residues. After removal of 5 bases from V and 5 bases from J, the junction contained 10 bases not matched to a gene. Germline CDR1 reads MNHNS; CDR2 reads SASEGT. DNA of the CDR3: TGTGCCAGCAGTTTCAGGACAGGGTCGGGGGAGACCCAGTACTTC. Translated, it gives CASSFRTGSGETQYF.

The V call is TRBV29-1, the J call TRBJ1-2, with TRBD1 matching over 9 bases. CDR1 and CDR2 (germline): SQVTM, ANQGSEA. This CDR3 spans 14 amino acids. The V and J ends lost 6 bases and 0 bases, in that order; junction bases with no gene match: 5. In DNA, the CDR3 is TGCAGCGTCGGACAGGGGTCCTCTAACTATGGCTACACCTTC. Residues: CSVGQGSSNYGYTF.

V gene TRBV2 combines with J gene TRBJ2-2; 7 positions match TRBD1. This CDR3 is 15 amino acids long. J was trimmed by 2 bases and V by 6 bases; bases with no gene match: 6. Germline-derived CDR1 and CDR2 are SNHLY and FYNNEI. Written as DNA, the CDR3 is TGTGCCAGCAGACTAGACAGGGCTAACACCGGGGAGCTGTTTTTT. The encoded protein is CASRLDRANTGELFF.

Only a few counts were recorded for this clone. J is TRBJ1-5 and V is TRBV19; 10 nucleotides agree with TRBD1. With 10 bases clipped from V and 6 bases from J, the junction kept 6 bases outside the gene matches. Germline V gene sequence: CDR1 LNHDA, CDR2 SQIVND (reference sequence). This CDR3 comprises 13 residues. The CDR3 loop is CATAGQGVQPQHF. The CDR3 DNA reads as TGTGCCACTGCTGGACAGGGGGTTCAGCCCCAGCATTTT.

V and J are TRBV5-1 and TRBJ2-1; 9 bases map to TRBD2. There are 13 residues in the CDR3. The germline V gene has CDR1 SGHRS and CDR2 YFSETQ. V was pared by 4 bases and J by 7 bases, with 3 bases of the junction left unmatched. The CDR3 region is CASSRTSENEQFF. CDR3 bases: TGCGCCAGCAGCCGGACTAGCGAGAATGAGCAGTTCTTC.

The chain recombines TRBV9 with TRBJ2-7; a possible D gene is TRBD2 (6 bases). Per the germline V gene, CDR1 is SGDLS and CDR2 is YYNGEE. V was trimmed by 3 bases and J by 7 bases, leaving 17 bases between them. CDR3 length equals 14 residues. The CDR3 DNA reads TGTGCCAGCAGCGGTATGACGGGAGCTCGGGAGCAGTACTTC. Its protein is CASSGMTGAREQYF.

The chain's CDR3 is CASTEAGKEQPQHF. DNA for the CDR3: TGTGCCAGCACCGAGGCGGGGAAAGAGCAGCCCCAGCATTTT. The chain employs TRBV2 and TRBJ1-5; D not certain. There are 14 residues in the CDR3. Trimming took off 7 bases at V and 7 bases at J, with 17 bases between the two ends. The germline CDR1 and CDR2 sequences are SNHLY and FYNNEI. Combining the CDR3 with reference TRBV2 and TRBJ1-5 gives the whole variable domain EPEVTQTPSHQVTQMGQEVILRCVPISNHLYFYWYRQILGQKVEFLVSFYNNEISEKSEIFDDQFSVERPDGSNFTLKIRSTKLEDSAMYFCASTEAGKEQPQHFGDGTRLSIL.

The CDR3 reads CASWRRGPQETQYF. Written as DNA, the CDR3 is TGTGCCAGCTGGCGGCGGGGGCCCCAAGAGACCCAGTACTTC. The chain combines TRBV5-6 with TRBJ2-5; D is perhaps TRBD2 (7 bases). The CDR3 is made up of 14 amino acids. Germline CDR1 and CDR2: SGHDT and YYEEEE. V was shortened by 7 bases and J by 1 base, with 14 bases between the two germline ends.